This T cell receptor beta chain comes out of a study of metastatic and nonmetastatic thyroid tumors. Study-wide background: Samples came from malignant and benign thyroid patients, and repertoires were compared across blood and tumor or nodule tissue.

Study conclusions and caveats: Reports indicated that malignant thyroid tumors showed significantly higher TCR beta diversity than benign nodules did, in blood and tumor.

TCRdb re-clonotyped the PCR reads through MiXCR. The data contain 45,000 to 50,000 clones, 20% to 25% of them singletons. The germline V gene has CDR1 SEHNR and CDR2 FQNEAQ (reference sequence). The CDR3 loop spans 15 amino acids. V shed 2 bases and J 8 bases; nucleotides not matched to a gene: 7. Patients underwent thyroid surgery, and none had received any treatment before it. In this sample, this clone turned up many times. The antigen remains unidentified. The chain has TRBV7-9 and TRBJ2-1; 9 bases map to TRBD2. The source material was blood. The clonotype originates from a male donor with papillary thyroid cancer or a benign thyroid nodule (not recorded which). Some clones in this sample may be carry-over from other donors' samples. The CDR3 protein is CASSLRREGPYEQFF. The CDR3, as DNA: TGTGCCAGCAGCTTAAGGCGGGAGGGTCCTTATGAGCAGTTCTTC.